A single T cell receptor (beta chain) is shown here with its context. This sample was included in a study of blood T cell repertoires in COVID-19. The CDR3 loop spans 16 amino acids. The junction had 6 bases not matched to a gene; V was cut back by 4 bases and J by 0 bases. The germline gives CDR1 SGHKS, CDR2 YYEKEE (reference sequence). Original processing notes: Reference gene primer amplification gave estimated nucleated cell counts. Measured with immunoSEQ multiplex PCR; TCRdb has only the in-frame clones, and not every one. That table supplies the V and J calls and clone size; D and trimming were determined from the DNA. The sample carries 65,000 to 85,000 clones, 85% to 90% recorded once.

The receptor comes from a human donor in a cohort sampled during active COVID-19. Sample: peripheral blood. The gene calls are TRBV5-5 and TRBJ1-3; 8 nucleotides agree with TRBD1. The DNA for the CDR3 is TGTGCCAGCAGCAAGGGGACAGGACGCTCTGGAAACACCATATATTTT. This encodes CASSKGTGRSGNTIYF.